This TCR beta chain is drawn from a study of OX40 agonist ivuxolimab in advanced cancers. Study details: Those enrolled were less than 85% male, with a mean age of about 60 years and ages from about 20 to 85. Study-wide results and caveats: On average, CD8+ T cells showed a greater number of expanded clones than CD4+.

This clone occurred a few times. Its cognate antigen is unknown. Trimming took 2 bases from V and 5 from J, leaving 21 bases between them. The CDR3 consists of 17 residues. Germline lookup yields CDR1 SGHAT and CDR2 FQNNGV. Sequenced by immunoSEQ multiplex PCR; TCRdb stores in-frame clones only, minus some. The table has roughly 72,000 clones, more than 65% seen once. The sequence derives from an adult with an advanced solid tumor such as melanoma, head and neck, liver or kidney cancer. Sequences were derived from CD4+ or CD8+ T cells sorted from blood, sampled in a trial of the OX40 agonist ivuxolimab. The chain employs TRBV11-2 and TRBJ2-5, with D maybe TRBD2 (7 bases). CDR3 nucleotides: TGTGCCAGCAGCTTAATTTGGGCGGGGGCGCGAGGGGAGACCCAGTACTTC. Protein sequence: CASSLIWAGARGETQYF.